What follows is one TCR beta chain and its context. This entry is derived from a study of T cells expressing NK-cell markers. Reprocessing the 5' RACE reads, TCRdb reports a single entry for every CDR3 protein and omits DNA. This repertoire includes some 410,000 distinct CDR3 sequences. This TCR was recovered from a woman between 18 and 70 years old in good health. The source material was blood T cells: a sorted CD56 or NKG2C T cell subset, CD4+ or CD8+ T cells, or bulk PBMC T cells (not recorded which).

CDR3: CSASNGGRADNEQFF. The genes are TRBV20-1 and TRBJ2-1. Germline assignment: CDR1 DFQATT and CDR2 SNEGSKA (reference sequence). The CDR3 runs 15 residues.